This T cell receptor beta chain originates from a study of resident and recirculating memory T cells in vitiligo (dated by TCRdb to the late 2010s). Study-wide context: For TCR beta sequencing, each of a few stable vitiligo patients provided PBMCs along with epidermis taken by shave biopsy from two lesional and two nonlesional sites. Without any cell sorting, samples were homogenized immediately before genomic DNA was extracted using the Qiagen DNeasy Blood & Tissue Kit. The human TCR beta sequencing tested whether specific clones in lesional vitiligo skin differed from clones in nonlesional skin and blood. The paper's findings and limits, for the study overall: TCR sequences were not conserved across biopsy sites or patients, suggesting that different T cell clones infiltrate different lesions, described as private specificity. Even within a single patient, overlap and correlation analysis found no significant repertoire overlap between any biopsies apart from each lesion compared with itself. No single dominant TCR clone was found, and clonality differed from one vitiligo lesion to another. Mechanistic studies in the future are needed to assess how much the detected T cell clones and the human Trm pools versus Tcm pools each contribute.

TCR beta chains were amplified from genomic DNA using the immunoSEQ hsTCRB kit. The immunoSEQ service ran the sequencing of the TCR beta libraries on an Illumina MiSeq instrument. The paper's data handling went like this. Repertoire data were analyzed with the immunoSEQ Analyzer. As stored in TCRdb, this immuneACCESS dataset retains in-frame rearrangements with V and J assigned. A fraction of the clones does not appear; measured against another copy, unresolved V genes explain less than half of the discrepancy, and the remainder lacks a known reason. The D gene and trimming were derived from the DNA, and the V and J assignments and clone size from that table. A total of more than 65,000 clones appear in this sample, 80% to 95% of them only once. Of the sample, more than 4% is held by the ten largest clones. Points on this clone: The antigen it recognizes is unknown. Within one base of it there is no much larger clone, and no base qualities were kept.

Vitiligo was considered stable when no change in lesions had been observed over the previous 6 months. To count as stable, patients also needed to show no confetti depigmentation, which is a clinical sign of active vitiligo. Any patient who had received treatment in the previous three months was excluded. PBMCs were isolated from heparinized blood by Ficoll density gradient centrifugation and then flash-frozen. Via the germline V gene (reference sequence), CDR1 is PRHDT and CDR2 FYEKMQ. From the cysteine up to the phenylalanine, the CDR3 has a length of 16 residues. Just the 48-base CDR3 DNA is kept, in frame starting at base 1. From V the trimming removes 4 bases and from J it removes 0 bases, while the gene matches leave 2 bases of the junction unaccounted for.

Specimen: blood. The chain links TRBV13 with TRBJ2-3; TRBD2 agrees with 12 junctional bases. The sequence was collected from a male donor with vitiligo. The DNA sequence is as follows: TGTGCCAGCAGCTGGACTAGCGGGGAAAGCACAGATACGCAGTATTTT. Its amino acids are CASSWTSGESTDTQYF. When the CDR3 is completed using the reference TRBV13 and TRBJ2-3 genes on either side, the full variable domain is AAGVIQSPRHLIKEKRETATLKCYPIPRHDTVYWYQQGPGQDPQFLISFYEKMQSDKGSIPDRFSAQQFSDYHSELNMSSLELGDSALYFCASSWTSGESTDTQYFGPGTRLTVL.